A single T cell receptor beta chain is shown here with its context. No antigen is known for it. This sample stems from a study of T cell responses to AZD1222 COVID-19 vaccine. Study conclusions and caveats: Donors were chiefly white British, with a greater number of females, and clonal diversity was perhaps underestimated. Spike-specific TCR breadth rose after two AZD1222 doses, and depth rose as well.

V was pared by 3 bases and J by 4 bases, with 8 bases of the junction left unmatched. The germline V gene has CDR1 SGHRS and CDR2 YFSETQ. CDR3 length equals 15 residues. The data were produced by immunoSEQ multiplex PCR, yet TCRdb's version contains in-frame clones alone and is incomplete. The sample lists about 120,000 clones; 87% were seen once. Material: peripheral blood, obtained 28 days after the second AZD1222 dose. V gene TRBV5-1 combines with J gene TRBJ1-2; 8 nucleotides align to TRBD1. This sequence was found in an adult who received the AZD1222 COVID-19 vaccine. This CDR3 reads CASSYWTGLGYGYTF. In DNA, the CDR3 is TGCGCCAGCAGCTACTGGACAGGGCTCGGCTATGGCTACACCTTC.